This T cell receptor (beta chain) was profiled in a study of CD8+CD57+ T cells in acquired aplastic anemia. Study at large: Isolated CD4+ and CD8+ cells, once sorted, yielded DNA averaging around 3 ug.

TCR beta VDJ and CDR3 profiling used genomic DNA as template. TCRdb reprocessed the reads via MiXCR and lists one record per CDR3 protein. The table lists about 180,000 distinct CDR3 sequences, 48% of them singletons, with approximately 12% in the top ten. Sequencing was done on patients that had shown CD8+CD57+ cell expansion by flow cytometry. The sequence was collected from a human donor with aplastic anemia. The sequencing input was sorted CD4+, CD8+, or CD8+CD57+ T cells (not recorded which) from PBMCs.

The CDR3 DNA is TGTGCCACCCAGGAGGGGGGTCTTATCTACGAGCAGTACTTC. Residues: CATQEGGLIYEQYF. The chain joins TRBV2 to TRBJ2-7; D is tentatively TRBD1 or TRBD2 (6 bases each). The CDR3 runs 14 residues. Germline values: CDR1 SNHLY, CDR2 FYNNEI. The ends were cut back, 10 bases at V and 3 bases at J, with 19 bases in the middle.